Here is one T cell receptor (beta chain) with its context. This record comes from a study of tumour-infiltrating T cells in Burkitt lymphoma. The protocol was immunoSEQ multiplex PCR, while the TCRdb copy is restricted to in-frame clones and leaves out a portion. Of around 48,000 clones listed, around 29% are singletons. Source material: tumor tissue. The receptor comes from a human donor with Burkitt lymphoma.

The CDR3 nucleotides are TGCGCCAGCCAGTACGGGAGGACAGGGGACACCTACGAGCAGTACTTC. This codes for CASQYGRTGDTYEQYF. The chain is built from TRBV10-1 and TRBJ2-7; 9 nucleotides align to TRBD1. CDR3 length equals 16 residues. After removal of 8 bases from V and 2 bases from J, the junction contained 13 bases not matched to a gene. Germline assignment: CDR1 WNHNN and CDR2 SYGVQD (reference sequence).